Below, 13 T cell receptor beta chains from the same sample are listed, as sequenced in a study of shared clonotypes between healthy human individuals. Generated by immunoSEQ multiplex PCR, the TCRdb table keeps only in-frame clones and is missing some. Of roughly 480,000 clones listed, 79% were seen once; the top ten hold roughly 12%. Sequencing used PBMCs. The receptors were sampled from a woman aged 35 to 49 in good health. Some clones in this sample may be carry-over from other donors' samples.

In nucleotides, the CDR3 is TGTGCCAGCAGTTCTCAGGGGGCCTCTGGAAACACCATATATTTT. Translating it yields CASSSQGASGNTIYF. The chain uses TRBV6-5 and TRBJ1-3; TRBD1 matches 8 bases. Trimming removed 4 bases from V and 0 bases from J; junction bases left unmatched: 2. The CDR3 is 15 residues long. Germline CDR1 MNHEY, CDR2 SVGAGI.

The chain combines TRBV28 with TRBJ2-7, with 8 bases matching TRBD2. This CDR3 contains 14 residues. Germline V gene lookup returns CDR1 MDHEN and CDR2 SYDVKM. With 1 base clipped from V and 3 bases from J, the junction kept 2 bases outside the gene matches. The CDR3 sequence: CASSLYAGGYEQYF. The CDR3 region has the DNA TGTGCCAGCAGTTTATACGCGGGAGGCTACGAGCAGTACTTC.

This chain joins TRBV13 and TRBJ2-7; D uncertain. Between the trimmed V and J ends, which lost 5 bases and 7 bases, there was a span of 18 bases. This CDR3 spans 14 amino acids. Per the germline V gene, CDR1 is PRHDT and CDR2 is FYEKMQ (reference sequence). The CDR3 protein is CASSKDTNGWEQYF. For the CDR3, the DNA is TGTGCCAGCAGCAAAGACACAAACGGCTGGGAGCAGTACTTC.

In this sample, this clone turned up a few times. The chain uses TRBV15 and TRBJ2-1; 7 bases are shared with TRBD2. The CDR3 is 17 amino acids. Germline V gene sequence: CDR1 LNHNV, CDR2 YYDKDF (reference sequence). The V gene end was trimmed by 5 bases and the J gene end by 5 bases; junction bases not matched to a gene: 15. In nucleotides, the CDR3 is TGTGCCACCAGCTCAATTACCAGCGGGAATTGGAACAATGAGCAGTTCTTC. This sequence encodes CATSSITSGNWNNEQFF.

This clone has more than one count but fewer than ten. The chain combines TRBV19 with TRBJ2-7; 11 nucleotides align to TRBD2. Germline trimming cut 5 bases from V and 3 bases from J; bases unmatched to any gene: 9. The CDR3 contains 16 residues. Germline V lookup: CDR1 LNHDA, CDR2 SQIVND (reference sequence). The CDR3 sequence: CASSLQLAGDIYEQYF. In DNA, the CDR3 is TGTGCCAGTAGTCTACAACTAGCGGGAGATATCTACGAGCAGTACTTC.

The V and J genes are TRBV28 and TRBJ2-3; D is unclear. Germline loops: CDR1 MDHEN, CDR2 SYDVKM. The V end was cut by 11 bases, the J end by 0 bases, with 12 bases between. The CDR3 contains 13 residues. The CDR3 spells CASGEISTDTQYF. In DNA, the CDR3 is TGTGCCTCGGGTGAGATTAGCACAGATACGCAGTATTTT.

This clone turned up a few times. This chain joins TRBV5-4 and TRBJ2-7; 8 bases align to TRBD2. With 0 bases clipped from V and 1 base from J, the junction kept 6 bases outside the gene matches. Looked up from germline, CDR1 is SGHNT and CDR2 is YYREEE (reference sequence). The CDR3 spans 16 residues. Written as DNA, the CDR3 is TGTGCCAGCAGCTTGGCCGGGACTAGATTATCCTACGAGCAGTACTTC. Its translation: CASSLAGTRLSYEQYF.

V gene TRBV15 combines with J gene TRBJ2-2; 7 nucleotides match TRBD2. This CDR3 spans 12 amino acids. Trimming took 5 bases from V and 8 from J; bases not matched to a gene: 2. The germline gives CDR1 LNHNV, CDR2 YYDKDF (reference sequence). Here the CDR3 reads CATSFGRGELFF. CDR3 in DNA: TGTGCCACCAGCTTCGGGAGGGGGGAGCTGTTTTTT.

V gene TRBV7-3 combines with J gene TRBJ2-3; D unresolved. Germline CDR1 reads SGHTA; CDR2 reads FQGTGA. V lost 7 bases, J lost 5 bases, and 19 bases lay in between. CDR3 length: 15 amino acids. CDR3 sequence: CASTLDRVNIDTQYF. The CDR3 region has the DNA TGTGCCAGCACCCTAGATAGGGTTAATATAGATACGCAGTATTTT. Variable domain in full (rest from reference TRBV7-3 and TRBJ2-3): GAGVSQTPSNKVTEKGKYVELRCDPISGHTALYWYRQSLGQGPEFLIYFQGTGAADDSGLPNDRFFAVRPEGSVSTLKIQRTERGDSAVYLCASTLDRVNIDTQYFGPGTRLTVL.

This chain connects TRBV5-8 to TRBJ2-1; possible D gene TRBD2, 6 bases. The germline CDR1 and CDR2 sequences are SGHTS and YDEGEE. The CDR3 covers 14 residues. Trimming shortened V by 0 bases and J by 3 bases, and 7 bases separated the two germline ends. The CDR3 DNA sequence: TGTGCCAGCAGCTTGGCAGCGGGCTACAATGAGCAGTTCTTC. Protein: CASSLAAGYNEQFF.

The rearrangement links TRBV7-3 to TRBJ2-6; TRBD1 agrees at 7 bases. The V and J ends lost 4 bases and 2 bases, in that order; junction bases with no gene match: 2. CDR1 and CDR2 from the germline V gene are SGHTA and FQGTGA. The CDR3 is made up of 15 amino acids. For the CDR3, the DNA is TGTGCCAGCAGCTCCGACAGGGCTGGGGCCAACGTCCTGACTTTC. It yields the protein CASSSDRAGANVLTF.

The chain carries TRBV7-6 and TRBJ2-4; D remains unclear. Germline V gene lookup returns CDR1 SGHVS and CDR2 FNYEAQ. This CDR3 has 14 residues. The V end lost 5 bases, the J end lost 4 bases, and 12 bases lay between the germline ends. Written as DNA, the CDR3 is TGTGCCAGCAGCCCACGACCCGGGAAAAACATTCAGTACTTC. It yields the protein CASSPRPGKNIQYF.

The CDR3: CASSPYREQPQHF. The CDR3, as DNA: TGTGCCAGCAGTCCATACAGGGAACAGCCCCAGCATTTT. The chain couples TRBV6-6 to TRBJ1-5; D perhaps matches TRBD1 (6 bases). With 5 bases removed from V and 7 bases from J, the gap between germline ends came to 12 bases. Per the germline V gene, CDR1 is MNHNY and CDR2 is SVGAGI (reference sequence). The CDR3 extends over 13 amino acids.